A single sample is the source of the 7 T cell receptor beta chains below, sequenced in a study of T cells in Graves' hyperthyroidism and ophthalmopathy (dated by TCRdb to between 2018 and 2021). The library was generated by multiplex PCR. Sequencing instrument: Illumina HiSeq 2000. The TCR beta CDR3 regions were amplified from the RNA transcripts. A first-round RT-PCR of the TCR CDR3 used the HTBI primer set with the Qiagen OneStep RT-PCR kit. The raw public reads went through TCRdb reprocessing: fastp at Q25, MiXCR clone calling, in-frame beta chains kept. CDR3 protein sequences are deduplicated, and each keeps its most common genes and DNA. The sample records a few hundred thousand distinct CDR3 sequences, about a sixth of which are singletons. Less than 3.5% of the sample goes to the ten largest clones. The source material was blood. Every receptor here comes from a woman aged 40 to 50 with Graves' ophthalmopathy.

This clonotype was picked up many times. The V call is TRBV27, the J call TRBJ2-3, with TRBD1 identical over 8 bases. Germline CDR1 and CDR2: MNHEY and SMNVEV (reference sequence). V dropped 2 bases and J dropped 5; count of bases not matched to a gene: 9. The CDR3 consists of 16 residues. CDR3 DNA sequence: TGTGCCAGCAGTTTACAGGGGGCGCAAAGGGAAGATACGCAGTATTTT. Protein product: CASSLQGAQREDTQYF.

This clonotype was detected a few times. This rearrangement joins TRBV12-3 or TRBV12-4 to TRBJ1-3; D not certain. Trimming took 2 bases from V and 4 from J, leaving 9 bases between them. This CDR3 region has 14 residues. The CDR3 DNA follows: TGTGCCAGCAGTTTATCGGGAGTGGGAAACACCATATATTTT. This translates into CASSLSGVGNTIYF.

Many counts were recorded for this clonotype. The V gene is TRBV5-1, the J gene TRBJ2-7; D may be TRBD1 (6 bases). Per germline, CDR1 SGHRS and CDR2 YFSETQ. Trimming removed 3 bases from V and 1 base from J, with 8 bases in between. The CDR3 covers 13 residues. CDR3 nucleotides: TGCGCCAGCAGCTGGGACACGTCCTACGAGCAGTACTTC. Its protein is CASSWDTSYEQYF.

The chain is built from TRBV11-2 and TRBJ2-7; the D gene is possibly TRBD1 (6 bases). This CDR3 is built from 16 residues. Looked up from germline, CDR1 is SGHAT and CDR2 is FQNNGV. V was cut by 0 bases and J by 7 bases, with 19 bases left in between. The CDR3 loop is CASSLDPGQGLSEQYF. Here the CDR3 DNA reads TGTGCCAGCAGCTTAGATCCGGGGCAGGGGCTGAGTGAGCAGTACTTC.

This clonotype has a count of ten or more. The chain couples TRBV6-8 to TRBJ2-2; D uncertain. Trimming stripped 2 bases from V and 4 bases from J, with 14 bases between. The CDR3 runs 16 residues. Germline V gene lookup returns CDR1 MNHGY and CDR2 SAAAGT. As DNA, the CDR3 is TGTGCCAGCAGTTACCCTCCGCGAGTCGTCACCGGGGAGCTGTTTTTT. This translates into CASSYPPRVVTGELFF.

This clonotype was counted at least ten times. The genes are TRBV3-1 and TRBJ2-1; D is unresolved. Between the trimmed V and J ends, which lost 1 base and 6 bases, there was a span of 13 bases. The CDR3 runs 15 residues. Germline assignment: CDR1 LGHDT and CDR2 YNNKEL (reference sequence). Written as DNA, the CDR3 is TGTGCCAGCAGCCAAGGGGCAAACCAACGCAATGAGCAGTTCTTC. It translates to CASSQGANQRNEQFF.

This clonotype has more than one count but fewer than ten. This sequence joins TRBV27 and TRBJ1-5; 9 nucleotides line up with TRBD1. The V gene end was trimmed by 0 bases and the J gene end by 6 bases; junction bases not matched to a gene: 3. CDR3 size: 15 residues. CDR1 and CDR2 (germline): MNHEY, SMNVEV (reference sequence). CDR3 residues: CASSLSRTGAQPQHF. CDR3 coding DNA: TGTGCCAGCAGTTTATCGCGGACAGGGGCTCAGCCCCAGCATTTT.